The source of this T cell receptor beta chain is a study of blood T cell repertoires in COVID-19. In the study overall: Sites in the United States, Italy and Spain provided acute and convalescent COVID-19 samples. Sources were T cells, B-cell-depleted T cells, or PBMCs; the material itself was cDNA or gDNA.

Authors' processing steps: From reference gene primer amplification, estimates of nucleated cell counts were derived. Generated by immunoSEQ multiplex PCR, the TCRdb table keeps only in-frame clones and is missing some. The V and J calls and clone size are taken from that table; D and trimming were inferred from the DNA. This table holds 200,000 to 250,000 clones, roughly 84% found once. The CDR3 is 15 amino acids. The ends were cut back, 1 base at V and 3 bases at J, with 10 bases in the middle. From germline, CDR1 is LGHNA and CDR2 YNFKEQ. The sequence was collected from a woman aged 60-70 years with acute or convalescent COVID-19. The sample was peripheral blood. The J gene is TRBJ1-5, the V gene TRBV4-2; D not resolved. CDR3 in amino acids: CASSQALQFNQPQHF. Here the CDR3 DNA reads TGTGCCAGCAGCCAAGCATTACAGTTCAATCAGCCCCAGCATTTT.